This passage covers 13 T cell receptor beta chains from one sample sequenced in a study of preoperative IRX-2 immunotherapy in early breast cancer (dated by TCRdb to about 2019). In light of the paper, this sample's treatment or condition label describes: preoperative locoregional IRX-2 cytokine immunotherapy. The library was made by the immunoSEQ multiplex PCR assay. TCRdb retrieved this table from immuneACCESS and kept in-frame rearrangements only. Not all clones are present; in checked studies, unresolved V genes account for under half, and no reason is known for the remainder. The sample table records 35,000 to 50,000 clones; about 95% of these occur just once. The ten largest make up more than 1.5% of the sample. Source: tumor tissue, taken after IRX-2 immunotherapy. The receptor source for this set is a human donor with breast cancer.

The chain links TRBV7-2 to TRBJ1-1; D uncertain. This CDR3 region has 20 residues. V was cut by 0 bases and J by 1 base, with 24 bases left in between. CDR1 is SGHTA, CDR2 FQGNSA, per germline. The CDR3 region is CASSLADPGEGKLQNTEAFF. For the CDR3, the DNA is TGTGCCAGCAGCTTAGCGGACCCTGGGGAGGGCAAGCTCCAGAACACTGAAGCTTTCTTT. The full variable domain, with the rest looked up from reference TRBV7-2 and TRBJ1-1, is GAGVSQSPSNKVTEKGKDVELRCDPISGHTALYWYRQSLGQGLEFLIYFQGNSAPDKSGLPSDRFSAERTGGSVSTLTIQRTQQEDSAVYLCASSLADPGEGKLQNTEAFFGQGTRLTVV.

This clone turned up a few times. The chain has TRBV2 and TRBJ1-1; D is ambiguous. The germline V gene encodes CDR1 SNHLY and CDR2 FYNNEI. CDR3 length: 10 residues. Deletions cut 7 bases from V and 7 bases from J, with 7 bases between. Written as DNA, the CDR3 is TGTGCCAGCATTGTCAATGAAGCTTTCTTT. Amino acid sequence: CASIVNEAFF.

The sample holds one count of this clone. This chain links TRBV6-6 with TRBJ1-2, with 8 bases lining up with TRBD1. This CDR3 is built from 14 residues. The germline V gene has CDR1 MNHNY and CDR2 SVGAGI (reference sequence). V gave up 7 bases and J gave up 4 bases; unmatched junction bases: 8. CDR3 DNA: TGTGCCAGCATCAAGACAGGGGAGGGCTATGGCTACACCTTC. Protein: CASIKTGEGYGYTF.

The rearrangement joins TRBV9 to TRBJ2-3; tentatively, D is TRBD1 (6 bases). Germline assignment: CDR1 SGDLS and CDR2 YYNGEE. The V end lost 4 bases, the J end lost 0 bases, and 12 bases lay between the germline ends. This CDR3 spans 15 amino acids. As DNA, the CDR3 is TGTGCCAGCAGCCTCTGGGGACATAGCACAGATACGCAGTATTTT. It codes for CASSLWGHSTDTQYF.

The chain couples TRBV18 to TRBJ2-1; D may be TRBD2 (6 bases). Germline assignment: CDR1 KGHSH and CDR2 LQKENI. The CDR3 covers 16 residues. The germline V and J ends were trimmed by 3 bases and 3 bases, with 15 bases remaining between them. DNA for the CDR3: TGTGCCAGCTCACCCTCTCTCGCGGGGAACTACAATGAGCAGTTCTTC. It codes for CASSPSLAGNYNEQFF.

This chain uses TRBV7-8 with TRBJ2-3; TRBD2 might be the D (7 bases). This CDR3 comprises 11 residues. Trimming cost V 10 bases and J 10 bases, with 15 bases left between them. CDR1 and CDR2 (germline): SGHVS, FQNEAQ. This CDR3 reads CATAVGGPQYF. The CDR3 DNA follows: TGTGCCACCGCGGTGGGGGGGCCGCAGTATTTT.

This chain links TRBV28 with TRBJ2-6; maybe TRBD1 (5 bases). Germline CDR1 MDHEN, CDR2 SYDVKM. This CDR3 has 15 residues. V was clipped by 1 base and J by 2 bases, with 6 bases between them. CDR3 in DNA: TGTGCCAGCAGTTTATTAGGGGCTGGGGCCAACGTCCTGACTTTC. Encoded protein: CASSLLGAGANVLTF.

This sequence joins TRBV30 and TRBJ1-2, with D possibly TRBD1 on 6 matching bases. Trimming left V 4 bases short and J 3 bases short, with 15 bases between. This CDR3 is built from 14 residues. Germline values: CDR1 GTSNPN, CDR2 SVGIG (reference sequence). The CDR3, as DNA: TGTGCCTGGACCCGAAAAGGGGGGTACTATGGCTACACCTTC. This sequence encodes CAWTRKGGYYGYTF.

The chain is built from TRBV28 and TRBJ1-1; D not certain. Germline CDR1 reads MDHEN; CDR2 reads SYDVKM. Trimming took 3 bases from V and 7 from J, leaving 9 bases between them. The CDR3 spans 12 residues. In DNA form, the CDR3 reads TGTGCCAGCAGTTTTCGAGGATTTGAAGCTTTCTTT. Its protein product is CASSFRGFEAFF.

This clone has just one count. The chain combines TRBV6-6 with TRBJ1-1; D may be TRBD1 (6 bases). Germline CDR1 reads MNHNY; CDR2 reads SVGAGI (reference sequence). The CDR3 loop spans 13 amino acids. Trimming stripped 10 bases from V and 0 bases from J, with 12 bases between. The CDR3 nucleotides are TGTGCCACCACCCCAGGGGTGAACACTGAAGCTTTCTTT. Translating it yields CATTPGVNTEAFF.

The rearrangement uses TRBV7-3 and TRBJ2-2; 9 positions agree with TRBD1. Losses at the gene ends were 3 bases for V and 5 bases for J; bases not matched to a gene: 7. Germline values: CDR1 SGHTA, CDR2 FQGTGA. There are 16 residues in the CDR3. CDR3 sequence: CASSFIGTGRTGELFF. The DNA for the CDR3 is TGTGCCAGCAGCTTCATAGGGACAGGGCGGACCGGGGAGCTGTTTTTT.

The J gene is TRBJ1-3, the V gene TRBV20-1, with D uncertain. The germline V gene encodes CDR1 DFQATT and CDR2 SNEGSKA (reference sequence). The CDR3 is 9 residues long. V was pared by 6 bases and J by 6 bases, with 3 bases between. CDR3 amino acids: CSAANTIYF. The CDR3 DNA follows: TGCAGTGCGGCAAACACCATATATTTT.

CDR3 loop: CASSFGQGGSYEQYF. The CDR3 region has the DNA TGCGCCAGCAGCTTCGGACAGGGGGGCTCCTACGAGCAGTACTTC. J is TRBJ2-7 and V is TRBV5-1, with 10 bases that match TRBD1. The CDR3 runs to 15 residues. The J segment lost 0 bases and the V segment lost 2 bases, leaving 2 bases of the junction unmatched. Germline loops: CDR1 SGHRS, CDR2 YFSETQ.